The sequence of this TCR beta chain was determined in a study of cytomegalovirus exposure and HLA in healthy donors. Study in general: Samples from HLA-typed donors yielded approximately 88 million unique TCRs in an early data release.

This clone was observed a handful of times. What it recognizes is unknown. General study results and limits: What TCR beta sequences reportedly achieved was accurate prediction of HLA-A and HLA-B alleles in most subjects. Differences between HLA loci emerged in a later analysis of TCR association rates, with DRB1 most and HLA-C fewest.

The PCR employed 60 Vbeta primers together with 13 Jbeta primers. Sequenced by immunoSEQ multiplex PCR; TCRdb stores in-frame clones only, minus some. The table shows 120,000 or so clones, with roughly 14% occurring only once. Trimming pared 4 bases from V and 1 base from J, leaving 10 bases between. This CDR3 is built from 13 residues. Germline CDR1 SQVTM, CDR2 ANQGSEA. The TCR originated in a young woman in good health and CMV-seronegative. Sequenced: PBMCs. This rearrangement joins TRBV29-1 to TRBJ1-1, with no clear D. This chain's CDR3 is CSVAELPNTEAFF. In DNA form, the CDR3 reads TGCAGCGTTGCCGAACTTCCGAACACTGAAGCTTTCTTT. The entire variable domain, with the rest obtained from reference TRBV29-1 and TRBJ1-1, is as follows: SAVISQKPSRDICQRGTSLTIQCQVDSQVTMMFWYRQQPGQSLTLIATANQGSEATYESGFVIDKFPISRPNLTFSTLTVSNMSPEDSSIYLCSVAELPNTEAFFGQGTRLTVV.